The source of this T cell receptor (beta chain) is a study of PD-L1 blockade in urothelial cancer. About the research overall: Atezolizumab was started by patients at some point between 2012 and 2014 at 1,200 mg intravenously every 3 weeks. Analyses used blood from 3 weeks (second dose) and 6 weeks after treatment start.

Synthetic TCR analog templates were spiked into all PCRs individually. Profiling relied on immunoSEQ multiplex PCR, and the TCRdb table lists in-frame clones only, not all of them. Among 45,000 to 55,000 clones listed, approximately 86% were seen once. Germline V gene lookup returns CDR1 MNHNS and CDR2 SASEGT. V lost 11 bases to trimming and J lost 4 bases; unmatched junction nucleotides: 7. This CDR3 contains 13 residues. Time point noted: peripheral blood 6 weeks after treatment start. The starting material was PBMCs, obtained around atezolizumab (anti-PD-L1) treatment. The chain has TRBV6-1 and TRBJ2-2; the match to TRBD1 covers 7 bases. The TCR was taken from a man in his sixties with urothelial cancer. The CDR3 sequence: CALRGPGTGELFF. The CDR3, as DNA: TGTGCCCTGAGGGGGCCGGGCACCGGGGAGCTGTTTTTT.